This T cell receptor (beta chain) was observed in a study of Ad26.COV2.S vaccination and SARS-CoV-2 variants (dated by TCRdb to the early 2020s). About the investigation overall: Donors in the vaccine arm were drawn from COV1001, a multicentre, randomized, double-blind, placebo-controlled phase I-IIa trial testing Ad26.COV2.S in healthy adults. A total of 32 samples were included in the TCR-sequenced set, comprising roughly 20 Ad26.COV2.S vaccine recipients, 5 placebo recipients and 8 SARS-CoV-2 convalescent individuals. Ad26.COV2.S was given intramuscularly at 5x10^10 or 1x10^11 viral particles, as a single shot or as two shots 56 days apart. Sequencing of the TCRbeta repertoire served to evaluate the specificity and breadth of SARS-CoV-2-reactive T cell receptors following Ad26.COV2.S vaccination. Participants in the trial were split at random into five groups of five each, receiving low-dose or high-dose Ad26.COV2.S once or twice, or else placebo on both occasions. Investigators did not know the trial group allocation while performing experiments and assessing outcomes. Study-wide findings and limitations: The authors noted that the TCR breadth and depth analyses may have underestimated total T cell responses. Compared with placebo recipients, Ad26.COV2.S recipients showed higher spike-specific TCR breadth (P = 0.0014). Comparable non-spike TCR breadth was observed between vaccine and placebo recipients, consistent with only spike being contained in the vaccine. After vaccination, spike-specific CD8+ and CD4+ T cell responses were reported to show substantial breadth. The study was not powered for comparison of responses between vaccine doses or regimens.

The immunoSEQ Assay was the method used to sequence TCRbeta CDR3 regions. After extraction, genomic DNA underwent amplification by bias-controlled multiplex PCR, followed by high-throughput sequencing. The authors' pipeline ran thus. To quantify the absolute abundance of every unique TCRbeta CDR3 region, sequences were collapsed and filtered. T cell fraction was estimated by normalizing TCRbeta template counts to usable DNA, which was measured by amplifying reference genes present in all nucleated cells. Repertoire TCRs were annotated as SARS-CoV-2-specific by exact matching of V gene, CDR3 amino acid sequence and J gene to a known reactive TCR set. The reference SARS-CoV-2 TCR set was obtained from MIRA and was filtered for enrichment in COVID-19-positive ImmuneCODE repertoires, whereby public or cross-reactive TCRs were removed. Using the MIRA antigens, annotated TCRs were further analysed by specific ORF or by position within an ORF. Breadth was defined as the number of annotated unique rearrangements divided by the total number of unique productive rearrangements, and depth was defined as the summed frequency of the annotated unique rearrangements. Two-sided Wilcoxon rank-sum tests were used to compare TCR breadth between groups. TCRdb limited this immuneACCESS table to in-frame rearrangements with V and J called. A share of clones is missing; checked studies link under half to unresolved V genes, and the rest is unexplained. The DNA was the basis for D and trimming; V, J and clone size are from that table. This sample holds about 350,000 clones; approximately 86% were observed only once. Roughly a tenth of the sample is held by the ten biggest clonotypes.

V and J are trimmed by 5 bases and 4 bases, and the gene matches miss 11 bases of the junction. From its cysteine to its phenylalanine, the CDR3 spans 16 amino acids. CDR3 DNA only is kept here, 48 bases in frame from base 1. CDR1 MDHEN and CDR2 SYDVKM are derived from the germline V gene. Per the publication, the treatment or condition label means: around 19 received Ad26.COV2.S at low or high dose, single or two shots; about five received placebo; per-sample allocation not given. Repertoires of vaccine and placebo recipients were sequenced from samples taken on day 63 after the first injection. In Cohort 1b, 25 adults aged 18-55 years were enrolled at a single site in Boston, USA, between 29 July and 7 August 2020. Ad26.COV2.S consisted of a replication-incompetent adenovirus type 26 vector by which a prefusion-stabilized SARS-CoV-2 spike protein from the original Wuhan strain was expressed. Comments on this clone: No antigen is known for it. No base qualities exist here, and no much larger clone lies one base off it.

Sequencing was performed on peripheral blood, taken in a trial of Ad26.COV2.S vaccine versus placebo. The TCR originated in a person aged 18-65 years who received the Ad26.COV2.S COVID-19 vaccine or a placebo. The chain was built from TRBV28 and TRBJ2-7; 10 junctional bases match TRBD2. The CDR3 is CASSPPGLAGEYEQYF. The nucleotide sequence is given as TGTGCCAGCAGTCCCCCTGGTCTAGCGGGGGAATACGAGCAGTACTTC.